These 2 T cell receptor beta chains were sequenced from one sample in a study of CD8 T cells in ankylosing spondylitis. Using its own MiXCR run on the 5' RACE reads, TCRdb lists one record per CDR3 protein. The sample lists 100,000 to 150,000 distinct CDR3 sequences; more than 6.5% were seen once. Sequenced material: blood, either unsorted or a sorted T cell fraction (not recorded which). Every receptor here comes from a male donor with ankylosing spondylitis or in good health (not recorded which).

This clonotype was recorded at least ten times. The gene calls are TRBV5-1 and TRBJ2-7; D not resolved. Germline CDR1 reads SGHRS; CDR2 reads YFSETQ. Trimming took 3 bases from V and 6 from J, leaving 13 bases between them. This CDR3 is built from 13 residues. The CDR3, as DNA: TGCGCCAGCAGCTCTTCTGACGAGTCCGAGCAGTACTTC. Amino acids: CASSSSDESEQYF.

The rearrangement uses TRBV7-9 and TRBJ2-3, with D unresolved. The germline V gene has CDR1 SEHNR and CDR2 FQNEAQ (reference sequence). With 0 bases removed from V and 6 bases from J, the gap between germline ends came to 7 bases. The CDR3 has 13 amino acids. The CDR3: CASSLALTDTQYF. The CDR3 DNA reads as TGTGCCAGCAGCTTAGCGCTGACGGATACGCAGTATTTT.